The 14 T cell receptor beta chains below all came from one sample that was sequenced in a study of CD8 T cells in Susac syndrome. About 0.5 to 1 ug RNA was reverse transcribed with random hexamers. TCRdb reprocessed the immunoSEQ multiplex PCR reads with MiXCR, giving one entry per CDR3 protein. Of about 200,000 distinct CDR3 sequences listed, 90% to 95% were seen once; the top ten hold under 0.12%. Source material: CD4+ T cells from PBMCs. These receptors all stem from a human donor in good health.

V gene TRBV12-3 or TRBV12-4 combines with J gene TRBJ2-1, with a weak D call TRBD2 (6 bases). The CDR3 loop spans 14 amino acids. V was clipped by 5 bases and J by 11 bases, with 19 bases between them. The CDR3 region is CASSNLAYMHQQFF. The CDR3 DNA sequence: TGTGCCAGCAGTAATCTAGCGTATATGCACCAGCAGTTCTTC.

V is TRBV29-1 and J is TRBJ1-1; 7 nucleotides line up with TRBD1. The trim removed 7 bases at V and 0 bases at J, leaving 5 bases unmatched. The germline gives CDR1 SQVTM, CDR2 ANQGSEA. This CDR3 has 13 residues. CDR3 amino acids: CSATGTVNTEAFF. The CDR3, as DNA: TGCAGCGCCACCGGGACAGTGAACACTGAAGCTTTCTTT. Complete variable domain (other parts from reference TRBV29-1 and TRBJ1-1): SAVISQKPSRDICQRGTSLTIQCQVDSQVTMMFWYRQQPGQSLTLIATANQGSEATYESGFVIDKFPISRPNLTFSTLTVSNMSPEDSSIYLCSATGTVNTEAFFGQGTRLTVV.

V usage is TRBV29-1 and J usage is TRBJ1-1; 7 bases map to TRBD1. After removal of 3 bases from V and 6 bases from J, the junction contained 7 bases not matched to a gene. Germline V lookup: CDR1 SQVTM, CDR2 ANQGSEA. The CDR3 is 13 amino acids. The CDR3 is CSVDPRDSPEAFF. The CDR3 nucleotides are TGCAGCGTTGACCCTCGGGACAGTCCTGAAGCTTTCTTT.

CDR3 bases: TGCGCCAGCAGCCAAGTCGGTGGGGGAGGCAATGGCTACACCTTC. Encoded protein: CASSQVGGGGNGYTF. This chain connects TRBV4-3 to TRBJ1-2; possibly TRBD1 for D (5 bases). The CDR3 runs to 15 residues. Deletions cut 1 base from V and 6 bases from J, with 15 bases between. In germline, CDR1 is LGHNA, CDR2 YSLEER.

J is TRBJ1-5 and V is TRBV3-1; D call uncertain. CDR1 and CDR2 from the germline V gene are LGHDT and YNNKEL (reference sequence). Trimming took off 0 bases at V and 6 bases at J, with 6 bases between the two ends. The CDR3 runs to 13 residues. The CDR3 spells CASSQDKAQPQHF. The CDR3 nucleotides read TGTGCCAGCAGCCAAGATAAGGCTCAGCCCCAGCATTTT.

The rearrangement links TRBV3-1 to TRBJ2-5; 7 nucleotides agree with TRBD1. J gave up 5 bases and V 1 base, and 7 bases lay outside the gene matches. The germline gives CDR1 LGHDT, CDR2 YNNKEL (reference sequence). The CDR3 is 15 residues long. The CDR3 is CASSQARGPGETQYF. For the CDR3, the DNA is TGTGCCAGCAGCCAAGCGAGGGGGCCGGGGGAGACCCAGTACTTC.

The chain employs TRBV6-5 and TRBJ1-1; D not certain. CDR1 is MNHEY and CDR2 is SVGAGI in the germline V gene. Trimming pared 7 bases from V and 1 base from J, leaving 10 bases between. The CDR3 extends over 13 amino acids. The CDR3 region has the DNA TGTGCCAGCACCCGATCAGCGAACACTGAAGCTTTCTTT. Translation: CASTRSANTEAFF.

V gene TRBV18 combines with J gene TRBJ1-2; 7 nucleotides align to TRBD1. Germline V gene data show CDR1 as KGHSH and CDR2 as LQKENI. V lost 8 bases and J lost 3; bases outside the gene matches: 6. CDR3 length: 13 amino acids. The CDR3 DNA sequence: TGTGCCAGCCTGCGTCAGGGGGACTATGGCTACACCTTC. Translation gives CASLRQGDYGYTF.

The chain is built from TRBV11-2 and TRBJ2-3; 8 nucleotides line up with TRBD1. Germline lookup yields CDR1 SGHAT and CDR2 FQNNGV. V dropped 3 bases and J dropped 0; count of bases not matched to a gene: 2. CDR3 length: 15 residues. The CDR3 protein is CASSFRGQSTDTQYF. CDR3 DNA: TGTGCCAGCAGCTTCAGGGGGCAGAGCACAGATACGCAGTATTTT.

The chain recombines TRBV9 with TRBJ2-2, with 7 bases matching TRBD2. After removal of 4 bases from V and 1 base from J, the junction contained 4 bases not matched to a gene. CDR1 is SGDLS and CDR2 is YYNGEE in the germline V gene. The CDR3 is 15 residues long. The CDR3: CASSSGGGNTGELFF. The DNA for the CDR3 is TGTGCCAGCAGCTCGGGCGGGGGGAACACCGGGGAGCTGTTTTTT.

This clonotype occurred once. This chain joins TRBV28 and TRBJ2-1; no definite D call. The CDR3 totals 12 residues. Trimming removed 5 bases from V and 7 bases from J, with 9 bases in between. Germline V lookup: CDR1 MDHEN, CDR2 SYDVKM. DNA of the CDR3: TGTGCCAGCAGTCCCTCGCGGAATGAGCAGTTCTTC. Translated, it gives CASSPSRNEQFF.

The chain uses TRBV7-2 and TRBJ1-5; unclear D gene. Germline CDR1 is SGHTA and CDR2 is FQGNSA. The CDR3 is made up of 13 amino acids. Trimming stripped 1 base from V and 3 bases from J, with 4 bases between. As DNA, the CDR3 is TGTGCCAGCAGCTTAGGGGACAATCAGCCCCAGCATTTT. Translation: CASSLGDNQPQHF. Together with reference TRBV7-2 and TRBJ1-5, the CDR3 gives the full variable domain: GAGVSQSPSNKVTEKGKDVELRCDPISGHTALYWYRQSLGQGLEFLIYFQGNSAPDKSGLPSDRFSAERTGGSVSTLTIQRTQQEDSAVYLCASSLGDNQPQHFGDGTRLSIL.

The genes are TRBV9 and TRBJ2-3, with 7 bases fitting TRBD2. Germline assignment: CDR1 SGDLS and CDR2 YYNGEE. V shed 0 bases and J 1 base; nucleotides not matched to a gene: 8. The CDR3 covers 17 residues. The DNA of the CDR3 is TGTGCCAGCAGCGTAGATCCTAGCGGAGGGGGCACAGATACGCAGTATTTT. This encodes CASSVDPSGGGTDTQYF.

The chain is built from TRBV3-1 and TRBJ2-2, with D perhaps TRBD2 (5 bases). V lost 3 bases and J 7 bases, leaving 6 bases between the germline ends. Germline V gives CDR1 LGHDT, CDR2 YNNKEL (reference sequence). There are 12 residues in the CDR3. The CDR3 DNA reads TGTGCCAGCAGCCACGAGGGCGGGGAGCTGTTTTTT. Its protein is CASSHEGGELFF.